This TCR beta chain was identified during a study of neurological immune-mediated disorders. General observations from the study: Private repertoires in all groups were suggested by the finding that expanded clones across subjects shared no CDR3 amino acid sequences.

This clonotype was observed many times. Its antigen is not known. In TCRdb, the 5' RACE reads were re-called with MiXCR into one record per CDR3 protein. Of roughly 13,000 distinct CDR3 sequences detected, more than 6% appear once; the ten largest clones hold around a quarter. The source material was CD8+ T cells from blood. This clonotype was sampled from a woman in her forties in good health.

CDR3 nucleotide sequence: TGTGCCAGCAGCTGGGTCCAAGAGACCCAGTACTTC. The encoded protein is CASSWVQETQYF. The chain recombines TRBV7-8 with TRBJ2-5; D not resolved. The CDR3 is made up of 12 amino acids. V lost 4 bases to trimming and J lost 1 base, with 4 bases between them. Looked up from germline, CDR1 is SGHVS and CDR2 is FQNEAQ.